This T cell receptor (beta chain) was recorded in a study of T cell responses to AZD1222 COVID-19 vaccine. Sequenced by immunoSEQ multiplex PCR; TCRdb stores in-frame clones only, minus some. The sample includes about 60,000 clones, about 74% of them seen just once. As for this clone: Its specificity is unknown.

Germline assignment: CDR1 KGHSH and CDR2 LQKENI. The CDR3 is 14 amino acids. Trimming took 5 bases from V and 0 from J; bases not matched to a gene: 2. Study-level results: Spike was spanned by vaccine-associated CD4 TCRs, with dominance at 160-218 and 743-854.

The TCR sequence derives from an adult who received the AZD1222 COVID-19 vaccine. This chain links TRBV18 with TRBJ1-1; 8 bases fit TRBD1. The sequences come from peripheral blood, collected 28 days after the second AZD1222 dose. The CDR3: CASSMDRVNTEAFF. CDR3 DNA: TGTGCCAGCTCAATGGACAGGGTGAACACTGAAGCTTTCTTT.